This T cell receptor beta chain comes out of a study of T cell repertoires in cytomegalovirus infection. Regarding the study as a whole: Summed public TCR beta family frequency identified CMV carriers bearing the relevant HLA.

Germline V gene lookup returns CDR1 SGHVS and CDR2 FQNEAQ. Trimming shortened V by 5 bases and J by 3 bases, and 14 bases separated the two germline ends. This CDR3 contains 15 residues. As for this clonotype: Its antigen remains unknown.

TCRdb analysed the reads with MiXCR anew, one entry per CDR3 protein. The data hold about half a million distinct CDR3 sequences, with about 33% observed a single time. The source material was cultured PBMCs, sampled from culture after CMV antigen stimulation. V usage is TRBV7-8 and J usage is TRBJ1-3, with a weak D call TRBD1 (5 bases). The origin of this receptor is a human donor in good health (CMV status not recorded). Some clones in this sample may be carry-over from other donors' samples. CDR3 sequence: CASSPGGGGGNTIYF. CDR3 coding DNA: TGTGCCAGCAGCCCGGGGGGGGGAGGTGGAAACACCATATATTTT.